This T cell receptor (beta chain) derives from a study of metastatic and nonmetastatic thyroid tumors. MiXCR re-clonotyped the PCR reads for TCRdb. This sample has some 20,000 clones, with under 35% found just once. Ahead of thyroid surgery, no patient had received treatment of any kind. This CDR3 has 18 residues. Trimming removed 4 bases at V and 0 bases at J, with 16 bases between. Germline CDR1 LNHDA, CDR2 SQIVND (reference sequence). This sequence joins TRBV19 and TRBJ1-6; no clear D. The origin of this receptor is a female donor with papillary thyroid cancer or a benign thyroid nodule (not recorded which). Some clones in this sample may be carry-over from other donors' samples. The sample taken for sequencing was blood. The CDR3 DNA reads as TGTGCCAGTAGTAATCCCCGGCAGAGGAGCTCCTATAATTCACCCCTCCACTTT. This encodes CASSNPRQRSSYNSPLHF.